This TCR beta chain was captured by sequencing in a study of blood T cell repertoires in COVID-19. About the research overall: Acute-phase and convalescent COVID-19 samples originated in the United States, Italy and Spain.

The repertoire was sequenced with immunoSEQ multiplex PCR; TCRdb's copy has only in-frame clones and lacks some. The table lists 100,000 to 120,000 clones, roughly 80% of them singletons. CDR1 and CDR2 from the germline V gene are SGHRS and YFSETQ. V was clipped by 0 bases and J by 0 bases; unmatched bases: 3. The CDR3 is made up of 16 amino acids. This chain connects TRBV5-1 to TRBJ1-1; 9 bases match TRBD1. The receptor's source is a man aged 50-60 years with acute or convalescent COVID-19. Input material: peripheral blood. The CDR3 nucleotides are TGCGCCAGCAGCTTGGCCGGGACAGGGATGAACACTGAAGCTTTCTTT. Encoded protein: CASSLAGTGMNTEAFF.